The rows below give T cell receptor beta chains drawn from one sample of a study of identical twins. Each CDR3 protein gets one entry after TCRdb re-called the 5' RACE reads with MiXCR. This table holds about 530,000 distinct CDR3 sequences, under 25% found once. These data were likewise used in another study, on yellow fever vaccine responses in identical twins.

What was sequenced was CD4+ T cells sorted from blood. These receptor sequences come from a woman under 30 in good health. Each CDR3 is given with its conserved first and last residue. The D gene is left open where the match is weak. For some rows the clone size is stated as once, few or many, or as a class when expanded; others skip it.

CDR3 protein: CATSSPLAGVSSYEQYF
CDR3 DNA: TGTGCCACCAGCAGTCCCCTAGCGGGAGTGTCCTCCTACGAGCAGTACTTC
V gene: TRBV15
clone size: few
D gene: TRBD2
J gene: TRBJ2-7
CDR3 length: 17

CDR3 protein: CSARDSPTGQGMWSNQPQHF
CDR3 DNA: TGCAGTGCTAGAGATTCCCCCACGGGACAGGGGATGTGGAGCAATCAGCCCCAGCATTTT
V gene: TRBV20-1
clone size: .
D gene: TRBD1
J gene: TRBJ1-5
CDR3 length: 20

CDR3 protein: CASSELRASGTGELFF
CDR3 DNA: TGTGCCAGCAGTGAATTACGGGCCTCAGGTACCGGGGAGCTGTTTTTT
V gene: TRBV6-1
clone size: few
D gene: .
J gene: TRBJ2-2
CDR3 length: 16

CDR3 protein: CASGGQGIYEQYF
CDR3 DNA: TGTGCCAGCGGGGGACAGGGGATCTACGAGCAGTACTTC
V gene: TRBV25-1
clone size: few
D gene: TRBD1
J gene: TRBJ2-7
CDR3 length: 13

CDR3 protein: CASSIQANTGELFF
CDR3 DNA: TGTGCCAGTAGTATACAGGCGAACACCGGGGAGCTGTTTTTT
V gene: TRBV19
clone size: once
D gene: .
J gene: TRBJ2-2
CDR3 length: 14

CDR3 protein: CASSLGGLSSYEQYF
CDR3 DNA: TGCGCCAGCAGCTTGGGGGGACTTAGCTCCTACGAGCAGTACTTC
V gene: TRBV5-1
clone size: few
D gene: .
J gene: TRBJ2-7
CDR3 length: 15

CDR3 protein: CASTTGLAGTGELFF
CDR3 DNA: TGTGCCAGCACTACCGGACTAGCGGGAACCGGGGAGCTGTTTTTT
V gene: TRBV11-3
clone size: .
D gene: TRBD2
J gene: TRBJ2-2
CDR3 length: 15

CDR3 protein: CASSLSVPGSSEQFF
CDR3 DNA: TGTGCCAGCAGCTTAAGTGTTCCGGGATCCTCGGAGCAGTTCTTC
V gene: TRBV7-3
clone size: .
D gene: .
J gene: TRBJ2-1
CDR3 length: 15

CDR3 protein: CASSRRGTSGTYNEQFF
CDR3 DNA: TGTGCCAGCAGCCGCCGCGGGACTAGCGGGACCTACAATGAGCAGTTCTTC
V gene: TRBV3-1
clone size: few
D gene: TRBD2
J gene: TRBJ2-1
CDR3 length: 17

CDR3 protein: CASSARASGGPHSYNEQFF
CDR3 DNA: TGTGCCAGTAGTGCGCGGGCTAGCGGGGGGCCACACTCCTACAATGAGCAGTTCTTC
V gene: TRBV19
clone size: .
D gene: TRBD2
J gene: TRBJ2-1
CDR3 length: 19

CDR3 protein: CASSPPVLGRDEKLFF
CDR3 DNA: TGTGCCAGCAGTCCACCAGTTTTGGGGCGTGATGAAAAACTGTTTTTT
V gene: TRBV28
clone size: few
D gene: .
J gene: TRBJ1-4
CDR3 length: 16

CDR3 protein: CASSWTRGPLHF
CDR3 DNA: TGTGCCAGCAGTTGGACGAGGGGCCCCCTCCACTTT
V gene: TRBV12-3/TRBV12-4
clone size: many
D gene: .
J gene: TRBJ1-6
CDR3 length: 12

CDR3 protein: CASSLVTSGSIEQFF
CDR3 DNA: TGTGCCAGCAGCTTAGTAACTAGCGGGAGTATTGAGCAGTTCTTC
V gene: TRBV7-6
clone size: .
D gene: TRBD2
J gene: TRBJ2-1
CDR3 length: 15

CDR3 protein: CASSPRASRAGNEQFF
CDR3 DNA: TGTGCCAGCTCTCCCCGTGCCTCTAGGGCAGGCAATGAGCAGTTCTTC
V gene: TRBV18
clone size: few
D gene: .
J gene: TRBJ2-1
CDR3 length: 16